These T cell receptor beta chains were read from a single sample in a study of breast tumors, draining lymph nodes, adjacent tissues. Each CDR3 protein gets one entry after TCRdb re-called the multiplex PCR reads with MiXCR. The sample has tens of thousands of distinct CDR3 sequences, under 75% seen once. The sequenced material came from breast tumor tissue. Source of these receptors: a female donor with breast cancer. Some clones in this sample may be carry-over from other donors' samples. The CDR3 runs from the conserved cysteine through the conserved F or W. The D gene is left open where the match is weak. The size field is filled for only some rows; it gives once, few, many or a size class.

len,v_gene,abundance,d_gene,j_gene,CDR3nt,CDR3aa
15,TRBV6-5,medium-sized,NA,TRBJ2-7,TGTGCCAGCAGTTACGTGGGTCCCGTTTCCGACGAGCAGTACTTC,CASSYVGPVSDEQYF
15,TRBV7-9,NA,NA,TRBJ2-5,TGTGCCAGCAGCTTAGTCCGGCTCCTGGGAGAGACCCAGTACTTC,CASSLVRLLGETQYF
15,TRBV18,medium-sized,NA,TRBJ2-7,TGTGCCAGCTCACCACAAAGCGGGTCCTCCTACGAGCAGTACTTC,CASSPQSGSSYEQYF
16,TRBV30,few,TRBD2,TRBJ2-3,TGTGCCTGGAGTACAGGGACTAGCGGGTTACAGGATACGCAGTATTTT,CAWSTGTSGLQDTQYF
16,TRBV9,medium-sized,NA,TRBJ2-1,TGTGCCAGCAGCGTCGGTTCACCACCTTCGGGTAATGAGCAGTTCTTC,CASSVGSPPSGNEQFF
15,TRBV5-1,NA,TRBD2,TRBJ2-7,TGCGCCAGCAGCTTGGATGGCGGGAGCGTCCGCGAGCAGTACTTC,CASSLDGGSVREQYF
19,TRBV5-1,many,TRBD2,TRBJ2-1,TGCGCCAGCAGCCGGGGACTAGCGGGAAGCTGGGATCCCCTCCATGAGCAGTTCTTC,CASSRGLAGSWDPLHEQFF
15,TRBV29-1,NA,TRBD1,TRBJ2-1,TGCAGCGTTGAAGGGCAGGGGGCGCTAGTCTATGAGCAGTTCTTC,CSVEGQGALVYEQFF
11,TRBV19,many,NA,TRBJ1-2,TGTGCCAGTAGTCCCGGGCATGGCTACACCTTC,CASSPGHGYTF
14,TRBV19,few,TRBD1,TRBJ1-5,TGTGCCAGTAGTCGGACAGGCGGCAATCAGCCCCAGCATTTT,CASSRTGGNQPQHF
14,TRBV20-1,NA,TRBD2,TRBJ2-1,TGCAGTGCTAGTTACAGCGGGGACGATGATGAGCAGTTCTTC,CSASYSGDDDEQFF
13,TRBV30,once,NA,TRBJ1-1,TGTGCCTGGAGGCGTATCGGGAACACTGAAGCTTTCTTT,CAWRRIGNTEAFF
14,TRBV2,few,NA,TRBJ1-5,TGTGCCAGCAGTGACTCGGGGACCTCTCAGCCCCAGCATTTT,CASSDSGTSQPQHF
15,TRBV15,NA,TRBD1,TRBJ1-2,TGTGCCACCAGAGTAACAGGACAGGAACAAAAAGGCTACACCTTC,CATRVTGQEQKGYTF
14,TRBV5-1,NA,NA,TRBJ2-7,TGCGCCAGCAGCTTGGCCTTAGGGACGGGCGAGCAGTACTTC,CASSLALGTGEQYF
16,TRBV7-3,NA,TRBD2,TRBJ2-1,TGTGCCAGCAGCTTAACATCAGTAGCGGGCCTCAATGAGCAGTTCTTC,CASSLTSVAGLNEQFF
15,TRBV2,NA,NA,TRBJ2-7,TGTGCCAGCAGGGAACACCGGGACACCCCGAGGGAGCAGTACTTC,CASREHRDTPREQYF
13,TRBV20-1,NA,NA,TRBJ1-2,TGCAGTGCTAGTACGGGGGGATCCTATGGCTACACCTTC,CSASTGGSYGYTF
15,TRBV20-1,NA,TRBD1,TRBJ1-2,TGCAGTGCCGCGGGACAGGAACAATCTACCTATGGCTACACCTTC,CSAAGQEQSTYGYTF
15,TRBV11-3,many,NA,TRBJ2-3,TGTGCCAGCAGCTTAGTAGGGCCCGGGGCAGATACGCAGTATTTT,CASSLVGPGADTQYF
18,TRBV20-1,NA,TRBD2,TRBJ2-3,TGCAGTGCTAGAGAACCGCGACTAGCGGGAGGGATCACAGATACGCAGTATTTT,CSAREPRLAGGITDTQYF
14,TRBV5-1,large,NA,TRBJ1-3,TGCGCCAGCAAGACAGTACCTTCTGGAAACACCATATATTTT,CASKTVPSGNTIYF
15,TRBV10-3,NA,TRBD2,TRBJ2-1,TGTGCCACCCGGAAACTAGCGGGGGCGTACAATGAGCAGTTCTTC,CATRKLAGAYNEQFF
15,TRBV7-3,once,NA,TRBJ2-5,TGTGCCGGCAGCCTCTACGGACAGACCCAAGAGACCCAGCACTTC,CAGSLYGQTQETQHF
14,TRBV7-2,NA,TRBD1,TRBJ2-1,TGTGCCAGCAGCTTACAGGGGGCGTCGAATGAGCAGTTCTTC,CASSLQGASNEQFF
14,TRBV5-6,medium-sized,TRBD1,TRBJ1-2,TGTGCCAGCCTACCGACAGGGGAAGAGAGTGGCTACACCTTC,CASLPTGEESGYTF
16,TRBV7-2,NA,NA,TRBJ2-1,TGTGCCAGCAGCTTAGAAGCAGGGATCACCTACAATGAGCAGTTCTTC,CASSLEAGITYNEQFF
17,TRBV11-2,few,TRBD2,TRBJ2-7,TGTGCCAGCAGCCTCCCTGGACTAGCGGGGGGAGGATACGAGCAGTACTTC,CASSLPGLAGGGYEQYF
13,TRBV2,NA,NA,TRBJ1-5,TGTGCCAGCAGTGACAGCTTCAATCAGCCCCAGCATTTT,CASSDSFNQPQHF
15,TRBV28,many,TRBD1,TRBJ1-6,TGTGCCAGCAGAGTTTTCGAGGGGGCTGGGTCACCCCTCCACTTT,CASRVFEGAGSPLHF
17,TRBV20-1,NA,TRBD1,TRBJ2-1,TGCAGTGCTAGAGGGACCCCCGGGACAGGGGCCAACAATGAGCAGTTCTTC,CSARGTPGTGANNEQFF
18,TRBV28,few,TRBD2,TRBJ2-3,TGTGCCAGCCTACGGGGACTAGCGGGAGGCCGTAGCACAGATACGCAGTATTTT,CASLRGLAGGRSTDTQYF
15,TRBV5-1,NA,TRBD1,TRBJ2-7,TGCGCCAGCAGCTTGTACCAGGGGGTCACCTACGAGCAGTACTTC,CASSLYQGVTYEQYF
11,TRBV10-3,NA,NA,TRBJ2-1,TGTGCCATCAGTCTTAGGGATGAGCAGTTCTTC,CAISLRDEQFF
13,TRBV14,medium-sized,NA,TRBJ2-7,TGTGCCAGCAGCCAACAGGTCTGGTACGAGCAGTACTTC,CASSQQVWYEQYF
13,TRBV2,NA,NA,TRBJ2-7,TGTGCCAGCGAACCACGCCTCTCCTACGAGCAGTACTTC,CASEPRLSYEQYF
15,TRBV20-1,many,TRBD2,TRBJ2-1,TGCAGTGCTACGGGGGCTAGCGGGAGGGACAATGAGCAGTTCTTC,CSATGASGRDNEQFF
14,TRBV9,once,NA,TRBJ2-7,TGTGCCAGCAGCTCCGGGCCGACAGCCTACGAGCAGTACTTC,CASSSGPTAYEQYF
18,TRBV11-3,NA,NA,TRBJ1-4,TGTGCCAGCAGTCAGCGGGGAAAATCTTGGGCAACTAATGAAAAACTGTTTTTT,CASSQRGKSWATNEKLFF
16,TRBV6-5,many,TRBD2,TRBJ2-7,TGTGCCAGCAGTCCCCAGACTAGCGGGACTTCCTACGAGCAGTACTTC,CASSPQTSGTSYEQYF
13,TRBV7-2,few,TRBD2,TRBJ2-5,TGTGCCAGCAGCCCATCGGGGGGTGGGACCCAGTACTTC,CASSPSGGGTQYF
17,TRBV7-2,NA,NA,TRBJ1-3,TGTGCCAGCAGCTTGGGGGGGGGGGCGAGCTCTGGAAACCCCATATATTTT,CASSLGGGASSGNPIYF
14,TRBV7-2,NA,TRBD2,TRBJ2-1,TGTGCCAGCAGCAGCGGGAGCGGGCGCAATGAGCAGTTCTTC,CASSSGSGRNEQFF
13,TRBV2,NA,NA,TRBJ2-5,TGTGCCAGCCGGGACGGACACCAAGAGACCCAGTACTTC,CASRDGHQETQYF
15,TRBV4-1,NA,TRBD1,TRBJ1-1,TGCGCCAGCAGCCAAGGGACAGGGTCGAACACTGAAGCTTTCTTT,CASSQGTGSNTEAFF
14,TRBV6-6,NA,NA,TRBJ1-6,TGTGCCAGCAGTTACTCGGGGGATAATTCACCCCTCCACTTT,CASSYSGDNSPLHF
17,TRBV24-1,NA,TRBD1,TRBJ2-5,TGTGCCACCAGTGACCCCTCAGGGGGCTCAGGGCAAGAGACCCAGTACTTC,CATSDPSGGSGQETQYF
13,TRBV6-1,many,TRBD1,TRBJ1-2,TGTGCCAGCAACCCGGACAGGGAGTGGGCCTACACCTTC,CASNPDREWAYTF
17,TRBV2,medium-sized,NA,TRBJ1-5,TGTGCCAGCAGTGAAAGTGGGGCAGTCATCGTCAATCAGCCCCAGCATTTT,CASSESGAVIVNQPQHF
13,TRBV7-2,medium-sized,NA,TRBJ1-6,TGTGCCAGCAGCTTCTGGGGTAATTCACCCCTCCACTTT,CASSFWGNSPLHF
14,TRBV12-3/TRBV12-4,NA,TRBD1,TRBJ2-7,TGTGCCAGCGGCCGGGACAGGAGCTCCTACGAGCAGTACTTC,CASGRDRSSYEQYF
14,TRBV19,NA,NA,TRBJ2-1,TGTGCCAGTAGTCCGACAGCGTCCTACAATGAGCAGTTCTTC,CASSPTASYNEQFF
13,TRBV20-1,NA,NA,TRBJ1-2,TGCAGTGCACCTCGGGGGGCAGGCTATGGCTACACCTTC,CSAPRGAGYGYTF
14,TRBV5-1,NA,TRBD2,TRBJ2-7,TGCGCCAGCAGGGGACTAGCAGGACTCTACGAGCAGTACTTC,CASRGLAGLYEQYF
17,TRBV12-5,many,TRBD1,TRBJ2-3,TGTGCTAGTGGTTTGGCCGACAGGGGGCTATACACAGATACGCAGTATTTT,CASGLADRGLYTDTQYF
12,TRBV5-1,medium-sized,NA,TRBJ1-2,TGCGCCAGCAGCCCGGCTGAGTATGGCTACACCTTC,CASSPAEYGYTF
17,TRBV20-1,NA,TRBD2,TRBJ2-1,TGCAGTGCTAGAGTCCCCAGGACTAGCGGAGTCTACAATGAGCAGTTCTTC,CSARVPRTSGVYNEQFF
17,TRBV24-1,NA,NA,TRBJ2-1,TGTGCCACCAGTGATTCGTTAGCCGGCCCAGCTCGCAATGAGCAGTTCTTC,CATSDSLAGPARNEQFF
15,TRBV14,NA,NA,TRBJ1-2,TGTGCCAGCAGCCAGTCTCTACGCGAGGACTATGGCTACACCTTC,CASSQSLREDYGYTF
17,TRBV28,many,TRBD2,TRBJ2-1,TGTGCCAGCAGGACGTATAGCGGGAGTAGTAGGCACAATGAGCAGTTCTTC,CASRTYSGSSRHNEQFF